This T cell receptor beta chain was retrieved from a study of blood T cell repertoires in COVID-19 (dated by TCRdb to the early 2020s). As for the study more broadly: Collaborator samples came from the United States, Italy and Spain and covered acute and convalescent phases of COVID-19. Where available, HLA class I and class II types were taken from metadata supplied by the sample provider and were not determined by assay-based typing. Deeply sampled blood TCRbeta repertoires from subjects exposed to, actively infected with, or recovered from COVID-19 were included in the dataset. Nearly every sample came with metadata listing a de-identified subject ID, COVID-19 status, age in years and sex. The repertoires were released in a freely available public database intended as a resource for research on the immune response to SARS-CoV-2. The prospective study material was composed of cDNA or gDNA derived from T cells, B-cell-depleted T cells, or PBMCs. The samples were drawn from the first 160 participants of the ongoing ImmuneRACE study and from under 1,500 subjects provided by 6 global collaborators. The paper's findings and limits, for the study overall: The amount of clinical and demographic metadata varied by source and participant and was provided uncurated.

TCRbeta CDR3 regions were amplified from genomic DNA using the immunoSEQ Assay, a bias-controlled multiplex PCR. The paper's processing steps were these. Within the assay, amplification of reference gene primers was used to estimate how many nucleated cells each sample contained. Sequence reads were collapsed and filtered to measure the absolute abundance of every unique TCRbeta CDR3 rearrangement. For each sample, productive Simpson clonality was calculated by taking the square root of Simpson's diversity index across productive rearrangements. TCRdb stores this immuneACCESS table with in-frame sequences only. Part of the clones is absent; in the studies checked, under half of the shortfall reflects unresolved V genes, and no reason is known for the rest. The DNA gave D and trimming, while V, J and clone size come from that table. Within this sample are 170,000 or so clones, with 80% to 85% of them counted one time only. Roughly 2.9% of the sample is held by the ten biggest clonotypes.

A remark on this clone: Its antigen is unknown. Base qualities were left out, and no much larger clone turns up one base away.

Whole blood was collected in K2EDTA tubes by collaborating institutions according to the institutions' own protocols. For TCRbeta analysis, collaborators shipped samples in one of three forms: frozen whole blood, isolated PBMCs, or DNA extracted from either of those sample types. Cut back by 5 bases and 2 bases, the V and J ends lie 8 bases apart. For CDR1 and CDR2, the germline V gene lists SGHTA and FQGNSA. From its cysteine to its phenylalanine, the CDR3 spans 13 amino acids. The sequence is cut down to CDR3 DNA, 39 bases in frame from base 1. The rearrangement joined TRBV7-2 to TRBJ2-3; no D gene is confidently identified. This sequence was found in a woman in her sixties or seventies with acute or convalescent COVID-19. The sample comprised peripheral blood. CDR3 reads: CASSQYTTDTQYF. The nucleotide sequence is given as TGTGCCAGCAGCCAGTACACCACAGATACGCAGTATTTT.